The 13 T cell receptor beta chains reported below all come from one sample, sequenced in a study of control samples from healthy donors and cancer patients. TCRdb's table, derived via immunoSEQ multiplex PCR, lists solely in-frame clones and lacks some. The sample carries 150,000 or so clones, roughly 94% recorded once. Sequencing input: blood. The receptor source for this set is a woman aged 40 to 55 in good health.

The chain uses TRBV9 and TRBJ2-3; 8 positions agree with TRBD2. The germline V gene encodes CDR1 SGDLS and CDR2 YYNGEE. The trim removed 0 bases at V and 4 bases at J, leaving 10 bases unmatched. CDR3 length equals 17 residues. The CDR3 sequence: CASSVAGLAVTSDTQYF. DNA of the CDR3: TGTGCCAGCAGCGTAGCAGGACTAGCTGTCACCTCAGATACGCAGTATTTT.

The chain links TRBV15 to TRBJ2-5; D unresolved. The CDR3 totals 14 residues. Germline loops: CDR1 LNHNV, CDR2 YYDKDF (reference sequence). V lost 2 bases, J lost 1 base, and 8 bases lay in between. The CDR3 DNA is TGTGCCACCAGCAGAATGACGGGCCAAGAGACCCAGTACTTC. It specifies CATSRMTGQETQYF.

A single count supports this clone. The chain is built from TRBV6-2 or TRBV6-3 and TRBJ2-7, with 10 bases lining up with TRBD2. The CDR3 length is 15 residues. From germline, CDR1 is MNHEY and CDR2 SVGEGT. V dropped 2 bases and J dropped 4; count of bases not matched to a gene: 5. CDR3 loop: CASSYGTSAKYEQYF. CDR3 sequence (DNA): TGTGCCAGCAGTTACGGGACTAGCGCTAAGTACGAGCAGTACTTC.

The chain couples TRBV9 to TRBJ1-1; D is perhaps TRBD1 (5 bases). The CDR3 contains 12 residues. Germline V gene lookup returns CDR1 SGDLS and CDR2 YYNGEE. The V end lost 2 bases, the J end lost 5 bases, and 7 bases lay between the germline ends. In DNA form, the CDR3 reads TGTGCCAGCAGCGTTCAGGGAACTGAAGCTTTCTTT. It encodes CASSVQGTEAFF. Full variable domain (remainder filled in from reference TRBV9 and TRBJ1-1): DSGVTQTPKHLITATGQRVTLRCSPRSGDLSVYWYQQSLDQGLQFLIQYYNGEERAKGNILERFSAQQFPDLHSELNLSSLELGDSALYFCASSVQGTEAFFGQGTRLTVV.

The chain has TRBV12-3 or TRBV12-4 and TRBJ1-5; no reliable D call. The CDR3 loop spans 13 amino acids. V shed 5 bases and J shed 6 bases, with 11 bases lying between them. As DNA, the CDR3 is TGTGCCAGCAGTCCTAGCTGGATTCAGCCCCAGCATTTT. It yields the protein CASSPSWIQPQHF.

V is TRBV5-1 and J is TRBJ2-3, with D perhaps TRBD2 (6 bases). CDR1 and CDR2 (germline): SGHRS, YFSETQ. The length of the CDR3 is 14 residues. Between the trimmed V and J ends, which lost 4 bases and 1 base, there was a span of 10 bases. Here the CDR3 reads CASSPGSGTDTQYF. The CDR3 DNA follows: TGCGCCAGCAGCCCCGGGAGTGGCACAGATACGCAGTATTTT.

The chain uses TRBV24-1 and TRBJ2-3; D possibly uses TRBD1 or TRBD2 (5 bases each). V dropped 4 bases and J dropped 0 bases, with 13 bases sitting between them. This CDR3 has 16 amino acids. The germline V gene encodes CDR1 KGHDR and CDR2 SFDVKD. The CDR3 protein is CATSESGTVSTDTQYF. CDR3 DNA: TGTGCCACCAGTGAGTCCGGGACGGTGAGCACAGATACGCAGTATTTT.

The chain employs TRBV4-3 and TRBJ2-7, with 11 bases that match TRBD2. Germline V CDR1 and CDR2: LGHNA, YSLEER. V dropped 1 base and J dropped 1; count of bases not matched to a gene: 0. The CDR3 spans 15 residues. In DNA, the CDR3 is TGCGCCAGCAGCCAAGGACTAGCGGGATCCTACGAGCAGTACTTC. Its translation is CASSQGLAGSYEQYF.

V gene TRBV6-5 combines with J gene TRBJ1-5, with 7 bases aligning to TRBD1. Losses at the gene ends were 6 bases for V and 6 bases for J; bases not matched to a gene: 11. The germline V gene has CDR1 MNHEY and CDR2 SVGAGI. The CDR3 has 15 residues. CDR3 sequence reads: CASSPEGASVQPQHF. In DNA, the CDR3 is TGTGCCAGCAGCCCGGAGGGGGCCTCTGTTCAGCCCCAGCATTTT.

The chain is built from TRBV7-9 and TRBJ1-1, with unresolved D. This CDR3 region has 12 residues. V dropped 0 bases and J dropped 11 bases, with 10 bases sitting between them. The germline CDR1 and CDR2 sequences are SEHNR and FQNEAQ (reference sequence). The CDR3 region has the DNA TGTGCCAGCAGCTTAGCCGGAGGAGGGGCTTTCTTT. Translation: CASSLAGGGAFF.

J is TRBJ2-1 and V is TRBV19; D gene unclear. Germline CDR1 LNHDA, CDR2 SQIVND (reference sequence). V dropped 6 bases and J dropped 8 bases, with 17 bases sitting between them. There are 14 residues in the CDR3. CDR3 DNA: TGTGCCAGTAGATTGGTCAGTTCCAACTATGAGCAGTTCTTC. Amino acids: CASRLVSSNYEQFF.

The chain has TRBV6-4 and TRBJ2-3; a weak D match, TRBD2 (6 bases). The CDR3 covers 15 residues. The V gene's germline CDR1 is MRHNA and CDR2 SNTAGT. V shed 3 bases and J shed 1 base, with 11 bases lying between them. The CDR3, as DNA: TGTGCCAGCAGTGAGTCCGGGGGAGGCACAGATACGCAGTATTTT. Encoded protein: CASSESGGGTDTQYF.

The chain recombines TRBV18 with TRBJ1-3, with no clear D. This CDR3 spans 11 amino acids. The germline V gene has CDR1 KGHSH and CDR2 LQKENI. V lost 5 bases and J lost 6, with 5 bases in between. CDR3 in amino acids: CASSSQNTIYF. The CDR3 DNA reads as TGTGCCAGCTCATCTCAAAACACCATATATTTT.